This T cell receptor (beta chain) was captured by sequencing in a study of OX40 agonist ivuxolimab in advanced cancers. Study overall: Ivuxolimab, an agonist antibody against OX40 (CD134), was given to patients. Cohort: around 79% men, mean age approximately 60, aged roughly 20 to 79. About 42% of patients had received prior checkpoint inhibitor therapy.

V lost 4 bases and J lost 8, with 21 bases in between. Germline-derived CDR1 and CDR2 are SEHNR and FQNEAQ (reference sequence). The length of the CDR3 is 16 residues. Sequencing used immunoSEQ multiplex PCR; TCRdb keeps in-frame clones, though not all of them. This table holds tens of thousands of clones, approximately 93% found once. Study-level points and caveats: CD8+ T cells averaged more expanded clones than CD4+.

The table lists this clone with a count of one. Its antigen is undetermined. Sample: CD4+ or CD8+ T cells sorted from blood, taken in a trial of the OX40 agonist ivuxolimab. The chain carries TRBV7-9 and TRBJ2-1; tentatively, D is TRBD2 (6 bases). This TCR was sampled from an adult with an advanced solid tumor such as melanoma, head and neck, liver or kidney cancer. Here the CDR3 reads CASSYPSRDFIYEQFF. The DNA for the CDR3 is TGTGCCAGCAGCTACCCCTCCCGGGACTTCATTTATGAGCAGTTCTTC.